This record concerns one T cell receptor beta chain sequence. One junction end disagrees with the germline gene, perhaps due to a read error. The data derive from a study of OX40 agonist ivuxolimab in advanced cancers. Generated by immunoSEQ multiplex PCR, the TCRdb table keeps only in-frame clones and is missing some. The sample lists around 10,000 clones; about three quarters were seen once. Germline CDR1 MNHEY, CDR2 SVGAGI. The CDR3 spans 13 residues. The genes are TRBV6-5 and TRBJ2-5; D is undetermined. This specimen consisted of CD4+ or CD8+ T cells sorted from blood, obtained in a trial of the OX40 agonist ivuxolimab. The TCR sequence derives from an adult with an advanced solid tumor such as melanoma, head and neck, liver or kidney cancer. CDR3 amino acids: CAISVSNWETQYF. The CDR3 DNA sequence: TGTGCCATCAGTGTGAGCAATTGGGAGACCCAGTACTTC.